The clone carrying this TCR beta chain was counted ten times or more. This entry is derived from a study of T cells in Graves' hyperthyroidism and ophthalmopathy. It was RNA transcripts that yielded the amplified TCR beta CDR3 regions. Researchers ran a first-round RT-PCR on the TCR CDR3 using the HTBI primer set. Via MiXCR, TCRdb re-called the multiplex PCR reads, giving one row per CDR3 protein. The sample has hundreds of thousands of distinct CDR3 sequences; about 20% are singletons. CDR1 is SGHTA, CDR2 FQGNSA, per germline. The ends were cut back, 1 base at V and 5 bases at J, with 12 bases in the middle. The CDR3 covers 15 residues.

The V and J genes are TRBV7-2 and TRBJ2-1, with no clear D. The sequence was obtained from a man in his forties or fifties with Graves' ophthalmopathy. The sequenced sample was blood. CDR3 protein: CASSLELRPHNEQFF. The DNA for the CDR3 is TGTGCCAGCAGCTTAGAACTCCGGCCCCACAATGAGCAGTTCTTC.